This is a list of T cell receptor beta chains from one sample in a study of cytomegalovirus exposure and HLA in healthy donors. TCRdb keeps only in-frame clones here, not all; method: immunoSEQ multiplex PCR. The sample lists some 120,000 clones, roughly 86% occurring once. The sample taken for sequencing was PBMCs. The receptors here all came from a man aged 25 to 40 in good health and CMV-seronegative. Both conserved end residues are part of each CDR3. D genes are given only for firm matches.

cdr3_length	d_call	j_call	v_call	cdr3_aa
16	TRBD1	TRBJ1-5	TRBV7-9	CASSPGQGGSRQPQHF
15	NA	TRBJ1-6	TRBV6-5	CASSSPTGYNSPLHF
17	TRBD2	TRBJ2-5	TRBV2	CASGAPLAGGHGETQYF
16	NA	TRBJ2-2	TRBV11-2	CASSLGQGTNTGELFF
14	TRBD1	TRBJ2-7	TRBV28	CASRSGQGTYEQYF
16	NA	TRBJ1-6	TRBV11-2	CASSARGGFLNSPLHF
15	TRBD1	TRBJ2-7	TRBV19	CASSITAGGRYEQYF
15	NA	TRBJ2-7	TRBV18	CASSPPNMHSYEQYF
14	NA	TRBJ1-5	TRBV28	CASSLTGNNQPQHF
18	NA	TRBJ1-6	TRBV5-6	CASSLFPADSSYNSPLHF
15	TRBD1	TRBJ2-1	TRBV6-5	CASSPEGATADEQFF
17	NA	TRBJ2-3	TRBV28	CASSPGKSREDTDTQYF
16	TRBD1	TRBJ1-4	TRBV7-6	CASSIGQDRTNEKLFF
14	NA	TRBJ1-3	TRBV2	CASSVQAFGNTIYF
15	TRBD1	TRBJ1-1	TRBV14	CASSPRTGASTEAFF
19	NA	TRBJ1-1	TRBV5-1	CASSILQGREPWLNTEAFF